Listed below are T cell receptor beta chains from one sample, sequenced in a study of T cell responses to AZD1222 COVID-19 vaccine. The method was immunoSEQ multiplex PCR; TCRdb's version includes in-frame clones alone and lacks a portion of them. The table lists more than 80,000 clones, roughly 85% of them singletons. Sequenced here: peripheral blood, sampled 28 days after the second AZD1222 dose. The source of these receptors is an adult who received the AZD1222 COVID-19 vaccine. The CDR3 runs from the conserved cysteine through the conserved F or W. Each record gives: clone size, J gene, D gene, CDR3 length, V gene, CDR3 protein, CDR3 DNA. The D gene is left open where the match is weak. Clone size appears in some rows only: once, few, many, or a class for an expanded clone.

.	TRBJ1-2	TRBD1	18	TRBV24-1	CATSDRADRGAGYYGYTF	TGTGCCACCAGTGACAGGGCGGACAGGGGTGCAGGTTACTATGGCTACACCTTC
.	TRBJ2-5	.	16	TRBV7-2	CASSRATGRGTETQYF	TGTGCCAGCAGCCGGGCGACTGGCAGGGGTACAGAGACCCAGTACTTC
.	TRBJ2-7	.	12	TRBV12-3/TRBV12-4	CASSSSSYEQYF	TGTGCCAGCAGTTCCAGCTCCTACGAGCAGTACTTC
.	TRBJ1-6	.	16	TRBV4-1	CASSQEGTGYNSPLHF	TGCGCCAGCAGCCAAGAGGGGACGGGGTATAATTCACCCCTCCACTTT
.	TRBJ2-2	.	13	TRBV6-5	CASSYNSAGELFF	TGTGCCAGCAGCTACAATTCTGCCGGGGAGCTGTTTTTT
.	TRBJ2-7	TRBD1	14	TRBV7-2	CASSTGTGSYEQYF	TGTGCCAGCAGCACCGGGACAGGTTCCTACGAGCAGTACTTC
.	TRBJ2-1	.	17	TRBV7-2	CASSLAGRGGSYNEQFF	TGTGCCAGCAGCTTAGCGGGCAGGGGGGGATCCTACAATGAGCAGTTCTTC
once	TRBJ1-1	.	15	TRBV25-1	CASTSVGGDNTEAFF	TGTGCCAGCACCTCCGTCGGGGGGGACAACACTGAAGCTTTCTTT
once	TRBJ2-2	TRBD1	16	TRBV6-1	CASSEAGQGVTGELFF	TGTGCCAGCAGTGAAGCCGGACAGGGGGTCACCGGGGAGCTGTTTTTT
.	TRBJ1-1	.	14	TRBV24-1	CATSEKSGGLGAFF	TGTGCCACCAGTGAAAAGAGTGGGGGACTTGGAGCTTTCTTT
.	TRBJ2-2	.	12	TRBV4-3	CASSYEGGELFF	TGCGCCAGCAGCTACGAGGGCGGGGAGCTGTTTTTT
.	TRBJ1-2	TRBD1	15	TRBV19	CASNYDRGSTGGYTF	TGTGCCAGTAATTATGACAGGGGTTCAACTGGTGGCTACACCTTC
.	TRBJ1-6	.	15	TRBV19	CASSLRQARNSPLHF	TGTGCCAGTAGTTTGAGGCAGGCTCGTAATTCACCCCTCCACTTT
.	TRBJ2-5	.	12	TRBV28	CAIGDTQETQYF	TGTGCCATCGGGGACACTCAAGAGACCCAGTACTTC
once	TRBJ2-1	.	16	TRBV28	CASSLGTALTYNEQFF	TGTGCCAGCAGTTTGGGGACCGCCTTGACCTACAATGAGCAGTTCTTC
.	TRBJ1-3	.	15	TRBV4-1	CASSHYPDSGNTIYF	TGCGCCAGCAGCCACTACCCGGACAGCGGAAACACCATATATTTT
few	TRBJ2-3	.	16	TRBV7-9	CASSLQRTGEADTQYF	TGTGCCAGCAGCCTACAAAGGACGGGGGAGGCAGATACGCAGTATTTT
.	TRBJ1-4	.	16	TRBV11-2	CASSLDTPGPNEKLFF	TGTGCCAGCAGCTTAGATACCCCCGGACCAAATGAAAAACTGTTTTTT
.	TRBJ1-2	.	12	TRBV10-2	CASLRDDYGYTF	TGCGCCAGCCTTCGCGACGACTATGGCTACACCTTC
medium-sized	TRBJ2-4	TRBD1	15	TRBV13	CASSFTGAAKNIQYF	TGTGCCAGCAGCTTTACAGGGGCTGCCAAAAACATTCAGTACTTC
.	TRBJ2-7	TRBD1	16	TRBV12-5	CASGLVPADRAYEQYF	TGTGCTAGTGGTTTGGTACCCGCGGACAGGGCCTACGAGCAGTACTTC
once	TRBJ2-1	TRBD1	13	TRBV3-1/TRBV3-2	CASSQTGGQEQFF	TGTGCCAGCAGCCAGACAGGGGGCCAGGAGCAGTTCTTC
.	TRBJ1-5	.	13	TRBV19	CASSNRRDQPQHF	TGTGCCAGTAGTAACAGGAGAGATCAGCCCCAGCATTTT
.	TRBJ1-1	.	15	TRBV4-2	CASSHLSGEGTEAFF	TGTGCCAGCAGCCACCTATCAGGGGAAGGCACTGAAGCTTTCTTT
.	TRBJ1-4	TRBD1	15	TRBV5-8	CASSLRDRGDEKLFF	TGTGCCAGCAGCTTGAGGGACAGGGGGGATGAAAAACTGTTTTTT
.	TRBJ2-5	.	17	TRBV10-2	CASFPQGLEVVGETQYF	TGCGCCAGTTTTCCCCAAGGTCTTGAAGTGGTTGGAGAGACCCAGTACTTC
.	TRBJ2-2	TRBD2	18	TRBV4-3	CASSYGTSGGTNTGELFF	TGCGCCAGCAGTTACGGGACTAGCGGGGGGACGAACACCGGGGAGCTGTTTTTT
.	TRBJ1-4	TRBD1	14	TRBV6-5	CASSNTGGVEKLFF	TGTGCCAGCAGCAATACAGGGGGCGTTGAAAAACTGTTTTTT